The sequence of this T cell receptor (beta chain) was determined in a study of naive and memory T cell subsets. Broader study findings: TCR counts from RNA may reflect activation-linked expression changes. Naive repertoires, especially CD8, held a few larger clonotypes, possibly memory cells re-expressing CD45RA.

An equimolar mix of two oligonucleotides served as the beta constant-region primer for TRBC1 and TRBC2. Nested alpha and beta constant-region primers with the SP2 primer drove four PCR rounds on ligated cDNA. The cDNA 3' end received a ligated single-stranded oligonucleotide carrying the SP2 primer and a 12-nucleotide UMI. MiXCR, applied by TCRdb to the UMI-ligation and nested PCR reads, yields one record per CDR3 protein. The data show about 160,000 distinct CDR3 sequences, over 20% seen once. Germline lookup yields CDR1 MNHEY and CDR2 SMNVEV (reference sequence). With V trimmed by 5 bases and J by 3 bases, 4 bases remained unmatched. The CDR3 is made up of 14 amino acids. This clonotype came up many times. Its antigen is not identified. Cells stained for CD3, CD4, CD8, CD45RA and CD27 were sorted into four subsets.

This TCR was recovered from a human donor in good health. The rearrangement uses TRBV27 and TRBJ2-7; 10 bases fit TRBD2. Sequencing input: naive CD4+ T cells from blood. The DNA of the CDR3 is TGTGCCAGCAGTGTTAGCGGGAGGTTCTACGAGCAGTACTTC. This sequence encodes CASSVSGRFYEQYF.